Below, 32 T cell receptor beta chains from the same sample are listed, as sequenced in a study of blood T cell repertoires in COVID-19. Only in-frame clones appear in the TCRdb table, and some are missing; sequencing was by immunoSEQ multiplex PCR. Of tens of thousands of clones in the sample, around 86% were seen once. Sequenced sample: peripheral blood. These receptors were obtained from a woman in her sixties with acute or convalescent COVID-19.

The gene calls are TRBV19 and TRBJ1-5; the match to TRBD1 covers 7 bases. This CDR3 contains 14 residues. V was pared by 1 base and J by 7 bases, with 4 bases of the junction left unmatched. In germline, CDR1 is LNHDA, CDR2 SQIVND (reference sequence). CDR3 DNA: TGTGCCAGTAGTATAGTCCAGGGGGAACAGCCCCAGCATTTT. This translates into CASSIVQGEQPQHF.

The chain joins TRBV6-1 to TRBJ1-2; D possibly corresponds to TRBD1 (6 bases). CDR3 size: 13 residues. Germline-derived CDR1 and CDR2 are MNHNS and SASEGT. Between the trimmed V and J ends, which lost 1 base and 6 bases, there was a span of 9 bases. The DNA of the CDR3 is TGTGCCAGCAGTGAAGACAGGGTCGATGGCTACACCTTC. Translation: CASSEDRVDGYTF.

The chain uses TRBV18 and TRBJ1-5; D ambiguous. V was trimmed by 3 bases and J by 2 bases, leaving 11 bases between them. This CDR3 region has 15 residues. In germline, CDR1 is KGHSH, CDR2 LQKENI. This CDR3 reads CASSPAGMGNQPQHF. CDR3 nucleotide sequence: TGTGCCAGCTCACCGGCGGGGATGGGCAATCAGCCCCAGCATTTT.

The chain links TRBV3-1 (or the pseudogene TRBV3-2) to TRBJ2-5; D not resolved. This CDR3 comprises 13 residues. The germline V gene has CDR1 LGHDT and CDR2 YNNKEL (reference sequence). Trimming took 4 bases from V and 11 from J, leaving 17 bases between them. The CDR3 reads CASSPQEPARQYF. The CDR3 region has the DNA TGTGCCAGCAGCCCCCAAGAACCAGCTAGACAGTACTTC.

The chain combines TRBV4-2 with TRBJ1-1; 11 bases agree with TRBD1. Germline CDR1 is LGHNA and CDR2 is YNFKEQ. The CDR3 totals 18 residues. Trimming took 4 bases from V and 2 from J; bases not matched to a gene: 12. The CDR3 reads CASSPWTGGGLANTEAFF. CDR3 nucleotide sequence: TGTGCCAGCAGCCCGTGGACAGGGGGCGGGTTGGCAAACACTGAAGCTTTCTTT.

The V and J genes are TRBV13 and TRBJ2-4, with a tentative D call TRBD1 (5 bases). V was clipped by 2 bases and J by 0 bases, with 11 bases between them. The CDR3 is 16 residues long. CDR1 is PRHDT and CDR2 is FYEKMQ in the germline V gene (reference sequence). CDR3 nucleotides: TGTGCCAGCAGCTTACGGCAGGGCTTAGCCAAAAACATTCAGTACTTC. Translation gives CASSLRQGLAKNIQYF.

The CDR3 DNA sequence: TGTGCCAGCAGCACCGGGTCCTACGAGCAGTACTTC. Amino acid sequence: CASSTGSYEQYF. V and J are TRBV7-9 and TRBJ2-7; unclear D gene. This CDR3 region has 12 residues. CDR1 and CDR2 from the germline V gene are SEHNR and FQNEAQ (reference sequence). Trimming shortened V by 5 bases and J by 1 base, and 6 bases separated the two germline ends.

The chain's CDR3 is CATSGARTGTEYGISAGELFF. Here the CDR3 DNA reads TGTGCCACCAGCGGGGCTAGGACTGGGACAGAGTACGGGATTAGCGCCGGGGAGCTGTTTTTT. J is TRBJ2-2 and V is TRBV15; TRBD1 aligns across 7 bases. The CDR3 has 21 residues. Germline V gene data show CDR1 as LNHNV and CDR2 as YYDKDF (reference sequence). Trimming removed 5 bases from V and 6 bases from J; junction bases left unmatched: 27.

CDR3 bases: TGTGCCAGTAAACGGGGACAGTCTTCCTACGAGCAGTACTTC. Amino acids: CASKRGQSSYEQYF. The chain joins TRBV19 to TRBJ2-7; 7 positions match TRBD1. CDR3 length: 14 amino acids. V lost 7 bases, J lost 1 base, and 7 bases stayed unmatched. The germline gives CDR1 LNHDA, CDR2 SQIVND (reference sequence).

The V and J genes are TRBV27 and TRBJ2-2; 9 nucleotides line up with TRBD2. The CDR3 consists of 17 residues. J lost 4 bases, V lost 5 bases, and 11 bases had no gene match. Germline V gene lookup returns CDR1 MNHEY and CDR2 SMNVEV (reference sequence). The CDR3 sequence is CASSHGLSGGPTGELFF. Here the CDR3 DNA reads TGTGCCAGCAGTCACGGACTTAGCGGGGGACCCACCGGGGAGCTGTTTTTT.

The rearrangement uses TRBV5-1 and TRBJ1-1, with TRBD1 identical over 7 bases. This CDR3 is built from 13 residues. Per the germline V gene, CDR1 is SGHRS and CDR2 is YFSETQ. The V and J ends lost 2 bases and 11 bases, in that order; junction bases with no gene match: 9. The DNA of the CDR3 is TGCGCCAGCAGCTTCCGGGGACAGCAGGTTGCTTTCTTT. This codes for CASSFRGQQVAFF.

This CDR3 reads CASSWRPNEKLFF. The CDR3, as DNA: TGTGCCAGCAGCTGGAGGCCTAATGAAAAACTGTTTTTT. The genes are TRBV16 and TRBJ1-4; D unresolved. CDR1 and CDR2 from the germline V gene are KGHSY and FQNENV. V shed 5 bases and J shed 3 bases, with 7 bases lying between them. There are 13 residues in the CDR3.

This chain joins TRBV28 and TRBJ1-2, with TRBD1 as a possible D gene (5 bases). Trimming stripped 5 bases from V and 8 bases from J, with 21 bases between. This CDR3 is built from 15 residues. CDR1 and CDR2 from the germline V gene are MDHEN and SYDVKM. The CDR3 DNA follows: TGTGCCAGCAGTCCAGGGATTGGTTTCAGTAACGGCTACACCTTC. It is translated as CASSPGIGFSNGYTF.

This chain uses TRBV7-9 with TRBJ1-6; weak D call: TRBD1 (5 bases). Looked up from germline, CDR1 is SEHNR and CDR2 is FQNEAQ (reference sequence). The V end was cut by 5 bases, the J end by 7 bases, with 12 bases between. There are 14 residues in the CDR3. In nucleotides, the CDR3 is TGTGCCAGCAGCAGCCAGGGTGGGAATTCACCCCTCCACTTT. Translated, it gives CASSSQGGNSPLHF.

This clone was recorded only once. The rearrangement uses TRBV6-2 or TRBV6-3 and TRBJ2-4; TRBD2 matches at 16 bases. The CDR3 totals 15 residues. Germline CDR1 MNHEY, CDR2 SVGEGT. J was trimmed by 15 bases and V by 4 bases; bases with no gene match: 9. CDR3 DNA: TGTGCCAGCAGTTTGGGACTAGCGGGAGGGCCTTCAAGGTACTTC. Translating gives CASSLGLAGGPSRYF.

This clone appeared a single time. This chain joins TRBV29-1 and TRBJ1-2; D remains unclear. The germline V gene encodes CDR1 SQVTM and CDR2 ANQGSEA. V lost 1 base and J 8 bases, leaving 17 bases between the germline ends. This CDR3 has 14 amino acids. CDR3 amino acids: CSVEALIGSQGYTF. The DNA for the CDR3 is TGCAGCGTTGAAGCTCTAATTGGTTCGCAAGGCTACACCTTC.

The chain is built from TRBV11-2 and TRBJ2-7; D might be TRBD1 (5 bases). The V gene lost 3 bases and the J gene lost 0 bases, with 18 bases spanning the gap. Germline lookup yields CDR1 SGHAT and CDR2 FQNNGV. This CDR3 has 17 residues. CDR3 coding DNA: TGTGCCAGCAGCTTCCTAGGCGTGACAACAGGCTCCTACGAGCAGTACTTC. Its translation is CASSFLGVTTGSYEQYF.

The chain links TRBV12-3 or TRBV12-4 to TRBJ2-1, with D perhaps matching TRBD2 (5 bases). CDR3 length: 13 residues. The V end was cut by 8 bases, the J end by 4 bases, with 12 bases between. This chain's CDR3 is CASGLSSYNEQFF. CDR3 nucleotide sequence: TGTGCCAGCGGACTCAGCTCGTACAATGAGCAGTTCTTC.

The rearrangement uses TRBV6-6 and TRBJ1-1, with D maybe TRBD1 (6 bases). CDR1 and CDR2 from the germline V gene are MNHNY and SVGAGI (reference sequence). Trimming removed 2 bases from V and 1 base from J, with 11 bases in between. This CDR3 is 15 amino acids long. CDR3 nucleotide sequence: TGTGCCAGCAGTTACGCCCGGGGGGCGAACACTGAAGCTTTCTTT. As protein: CASSYARGANTEAFF.

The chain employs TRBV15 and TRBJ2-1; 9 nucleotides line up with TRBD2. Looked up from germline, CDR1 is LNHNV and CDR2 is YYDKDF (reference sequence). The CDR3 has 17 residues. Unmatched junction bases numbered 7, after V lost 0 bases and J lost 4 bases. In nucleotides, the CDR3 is TGTGCCACCAGCAGAGATGGTGCGGGGGGGTTTTACAATGAGCAGTTCTTC. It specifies CATSRDGAGGFYNEQFF. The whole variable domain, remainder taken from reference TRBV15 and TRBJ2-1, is DAMVIQNPRYQVTQFGKPVTLSCSQTLNHNVMYWYQQKSSQAPKLLFHYYDKDFNNEADTPDNFQSRRPNTSFCFLDIRSPGLGDTAMYLCATSRDGAGGFYNEQFFGPGTRLTVL.

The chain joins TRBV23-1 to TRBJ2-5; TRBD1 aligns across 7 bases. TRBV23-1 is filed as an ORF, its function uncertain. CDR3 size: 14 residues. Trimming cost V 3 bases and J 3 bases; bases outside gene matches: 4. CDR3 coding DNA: TGCGCCAGCAGTCACCCCGGGACAGAAGAGACCCAGTACTTC. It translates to CASSHPGTEETQYF.

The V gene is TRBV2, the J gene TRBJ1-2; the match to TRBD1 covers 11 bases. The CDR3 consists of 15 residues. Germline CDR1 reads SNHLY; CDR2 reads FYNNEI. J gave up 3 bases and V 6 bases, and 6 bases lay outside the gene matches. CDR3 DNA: TGTGCCAGCAGACAGGACAGGGGGCTTTACTATGGCTACACCTTC. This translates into CASRQDRGLYYGYTF. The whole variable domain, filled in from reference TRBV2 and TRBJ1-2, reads EPEVTQTPSHQVTQMGQEVILRCVPISNHLYFYWYRQILGQKVEFLVSFYNNEISEKSEIFDDQFSVERPDGSNFTLKIRSTKLEDSAMYFCASRQDRGLYYGYTFGSGTRLTVV.

CDR3 protein: CASSRDRFYEQYF. CDR3 sequence (DNA): TGTGCCAGTAGCCGAGACAGGTTCTACGAGCAGTACTTC. The V gene is TRBV19, the J gene TRBJ2-7; a weak D match, TRBD1 (6 bases). CDR1 is LNHDA and CDR2 is SQIVND in the germline V gene (reference sequence). CDR3 length: 13 amino acids. Deletions cut 6 bases from V and 3 bases from J, with 12 bases between. Complete variable domain (other parts from reference TRBV19 and TRBJ2-7): DGGITQSPKYLFRKEGQNVTLSCEQNLNHDAMYWYRQDPGQGLRLIYYSQIVNDFQKGDIAEGYSVSREKKESFPLTVTSAQKNPTAFYLCASSRDRFYEQYFGPGTRLTVT.

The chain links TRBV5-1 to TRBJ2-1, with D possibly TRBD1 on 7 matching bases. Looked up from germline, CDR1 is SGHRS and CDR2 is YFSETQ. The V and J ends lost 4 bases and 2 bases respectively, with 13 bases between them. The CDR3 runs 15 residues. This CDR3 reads CASSRGGTAYNEQFF. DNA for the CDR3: TGCGCCAGCAGCCGAGGGGGGACAGCCTACAATGAGCAGTTCTTC.

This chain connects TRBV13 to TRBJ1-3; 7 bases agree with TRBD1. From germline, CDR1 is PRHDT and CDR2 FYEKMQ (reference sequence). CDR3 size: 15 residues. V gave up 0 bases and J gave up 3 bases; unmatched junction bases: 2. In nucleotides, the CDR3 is TGTGCCAGCAGCTTAGGACAGGGGTTTGGAAACACCATATATTTT. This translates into CASSLGQGFGNTIYF.

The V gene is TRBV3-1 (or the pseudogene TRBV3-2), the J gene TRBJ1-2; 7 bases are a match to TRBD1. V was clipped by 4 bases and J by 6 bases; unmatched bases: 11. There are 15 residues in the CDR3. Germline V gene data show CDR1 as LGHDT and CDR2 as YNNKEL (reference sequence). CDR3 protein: CASSLNRDSRHGYTF. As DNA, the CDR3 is TGTGCCAGCAGCCTTAACCGGGACAGCAGACATGGCTACACCTTC.

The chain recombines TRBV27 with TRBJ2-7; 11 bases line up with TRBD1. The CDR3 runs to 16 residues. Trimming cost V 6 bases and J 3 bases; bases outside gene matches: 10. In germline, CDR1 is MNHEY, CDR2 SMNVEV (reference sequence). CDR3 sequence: CASRPTGGQGGYEQYF. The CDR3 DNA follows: TGTGCCAGCAGACCCACGGGGGGACAGGGGGGCTACGAGCAGTACTTC.

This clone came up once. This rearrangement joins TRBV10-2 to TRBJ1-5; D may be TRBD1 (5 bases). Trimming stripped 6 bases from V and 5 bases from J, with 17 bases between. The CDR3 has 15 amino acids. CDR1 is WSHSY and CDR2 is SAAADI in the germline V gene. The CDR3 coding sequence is TGCGCCAGCAGCGACCCGGGGGAGACGTATCAGCCCCAGCATTTT. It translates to CASSDPGETYQPQHF.

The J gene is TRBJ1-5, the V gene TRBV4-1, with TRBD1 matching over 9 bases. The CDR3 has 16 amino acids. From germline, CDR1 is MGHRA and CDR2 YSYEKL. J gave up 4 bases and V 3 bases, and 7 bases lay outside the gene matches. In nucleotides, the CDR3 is TGCGCCAGCAGCCAGTCCGGGACAGGGAGGAATCAGCCCCAGCATTTT. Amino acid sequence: CASSQSGTGRNQPQHF.

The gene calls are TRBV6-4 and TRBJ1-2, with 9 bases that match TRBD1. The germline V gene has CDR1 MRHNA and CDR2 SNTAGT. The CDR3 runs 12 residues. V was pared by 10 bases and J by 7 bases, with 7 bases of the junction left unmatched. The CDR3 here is CAIPRDRAGYTF. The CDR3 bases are TGTGCCATCCCGCGGGACAGGGCTGGCTACACCTTC.

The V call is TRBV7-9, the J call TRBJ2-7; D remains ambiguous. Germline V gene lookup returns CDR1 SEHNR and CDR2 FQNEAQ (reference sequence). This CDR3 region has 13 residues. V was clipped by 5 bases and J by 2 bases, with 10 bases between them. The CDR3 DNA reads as TGTGCCAGCAGCCGACTCGGTCCCTACGAGCAGTACTTC. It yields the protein CASSRLGPYEQYF.

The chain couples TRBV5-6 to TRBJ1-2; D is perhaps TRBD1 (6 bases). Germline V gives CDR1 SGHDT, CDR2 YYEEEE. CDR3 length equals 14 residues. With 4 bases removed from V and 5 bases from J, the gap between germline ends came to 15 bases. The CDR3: CASSPGQIVYGYTF. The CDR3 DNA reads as TGTGCCAGCAGCCCCGGACAGATCGTATATGGCTACACCTTC.